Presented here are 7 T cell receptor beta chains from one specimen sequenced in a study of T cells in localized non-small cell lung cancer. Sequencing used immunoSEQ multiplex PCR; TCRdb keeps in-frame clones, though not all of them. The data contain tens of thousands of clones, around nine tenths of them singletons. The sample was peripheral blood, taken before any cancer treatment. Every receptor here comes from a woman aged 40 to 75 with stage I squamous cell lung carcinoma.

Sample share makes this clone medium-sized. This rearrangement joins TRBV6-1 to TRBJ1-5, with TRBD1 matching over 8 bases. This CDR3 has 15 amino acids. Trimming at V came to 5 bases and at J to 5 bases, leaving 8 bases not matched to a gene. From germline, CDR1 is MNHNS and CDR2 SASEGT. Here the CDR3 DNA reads TGTGCCAGCAGTCAACCCGGGACAGGATATCAGCCCCAGCATTTT. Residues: CASSQPGTGYQPQHF.

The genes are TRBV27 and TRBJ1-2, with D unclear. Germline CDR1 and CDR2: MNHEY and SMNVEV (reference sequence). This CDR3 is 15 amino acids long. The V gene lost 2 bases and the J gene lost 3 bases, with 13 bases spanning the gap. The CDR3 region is CASSLRGWFDYGYTF. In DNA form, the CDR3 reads TGTGCCAGCAGTTTACGGGGTTGGTTCGACTATGGCTACACCTTC.

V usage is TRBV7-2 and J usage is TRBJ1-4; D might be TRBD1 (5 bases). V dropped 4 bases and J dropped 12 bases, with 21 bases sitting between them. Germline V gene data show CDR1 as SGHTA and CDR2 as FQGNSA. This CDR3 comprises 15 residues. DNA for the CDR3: TGTGCCAGCAGCTCAGGTACGAGGGACCTCGGACAACTGTTTTTT. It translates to CASSSGTRDLGQLFF.

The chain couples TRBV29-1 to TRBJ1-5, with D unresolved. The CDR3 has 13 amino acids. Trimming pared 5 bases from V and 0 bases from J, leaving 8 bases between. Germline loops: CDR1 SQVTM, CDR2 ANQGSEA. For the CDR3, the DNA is TGCAGCGTTTGTGAGGATAGCAATCAGCCCCAGCATTTT. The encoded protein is CSVCEDSNQPQHF.

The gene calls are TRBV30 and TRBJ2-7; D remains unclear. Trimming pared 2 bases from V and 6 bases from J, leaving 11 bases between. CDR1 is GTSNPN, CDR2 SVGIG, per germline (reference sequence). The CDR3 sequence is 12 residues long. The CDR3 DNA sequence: TGTGCCTGGAGTAGGCAGGCAGGCGAGCAGTACTTC. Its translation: CAWSRQAGEQYF.

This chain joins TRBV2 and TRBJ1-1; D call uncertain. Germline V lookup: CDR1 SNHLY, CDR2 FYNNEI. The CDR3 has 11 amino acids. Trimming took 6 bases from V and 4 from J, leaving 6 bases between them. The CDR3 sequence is CASSAFTEAFF. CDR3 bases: TGTGCCAGCAGCGCCTTCACTGAAGCTTTCTTT. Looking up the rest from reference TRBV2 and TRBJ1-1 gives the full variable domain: EPEVTQTPSHQVTQMGQEVILRCVPISNHLYFYWYRQILGQKVEFLVSFYNNEISEKSEIFDDQFSVERPDGSNFTLKIRSTKLEDSAMYFCASSAFTEAFFGQGTRLTVV.

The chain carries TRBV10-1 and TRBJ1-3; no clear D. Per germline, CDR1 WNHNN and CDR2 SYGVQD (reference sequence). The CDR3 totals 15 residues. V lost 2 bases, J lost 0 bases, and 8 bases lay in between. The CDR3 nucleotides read TGCGCCAGCAGTGAGGAGTGGGTCTCTGGAAACACCATATATTTT. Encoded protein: CASSEEWVSGNTIYF.